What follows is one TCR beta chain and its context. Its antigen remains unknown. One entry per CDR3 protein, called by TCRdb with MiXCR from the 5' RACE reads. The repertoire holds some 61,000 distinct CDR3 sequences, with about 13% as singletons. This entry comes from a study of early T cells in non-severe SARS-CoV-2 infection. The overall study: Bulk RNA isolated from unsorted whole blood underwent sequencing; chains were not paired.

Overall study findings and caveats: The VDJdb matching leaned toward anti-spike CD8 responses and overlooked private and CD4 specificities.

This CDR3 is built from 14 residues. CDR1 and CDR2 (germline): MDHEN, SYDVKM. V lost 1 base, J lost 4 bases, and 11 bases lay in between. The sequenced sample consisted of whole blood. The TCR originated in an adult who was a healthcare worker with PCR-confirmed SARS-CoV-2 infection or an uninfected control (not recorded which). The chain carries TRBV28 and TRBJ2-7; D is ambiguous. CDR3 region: CASSLFPSNYEQYF. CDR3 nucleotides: TGTGCCAGCAGTTTATTTCCCAGCAATTACGAGCAGTACTTC.